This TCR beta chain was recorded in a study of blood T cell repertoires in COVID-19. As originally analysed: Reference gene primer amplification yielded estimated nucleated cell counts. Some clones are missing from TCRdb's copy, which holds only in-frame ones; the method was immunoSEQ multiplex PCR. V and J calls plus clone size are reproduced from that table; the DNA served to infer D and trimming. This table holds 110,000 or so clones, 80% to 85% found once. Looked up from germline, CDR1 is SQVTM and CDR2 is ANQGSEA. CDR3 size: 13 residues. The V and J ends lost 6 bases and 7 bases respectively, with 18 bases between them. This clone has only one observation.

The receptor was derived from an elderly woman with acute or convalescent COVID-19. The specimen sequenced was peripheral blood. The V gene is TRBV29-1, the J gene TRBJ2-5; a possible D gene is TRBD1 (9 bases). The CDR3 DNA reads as TGCAGCGTAAGGACAGGGGCGGGGGGGACCCAGTACTTC. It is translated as CSVRTGAGGTQYF.